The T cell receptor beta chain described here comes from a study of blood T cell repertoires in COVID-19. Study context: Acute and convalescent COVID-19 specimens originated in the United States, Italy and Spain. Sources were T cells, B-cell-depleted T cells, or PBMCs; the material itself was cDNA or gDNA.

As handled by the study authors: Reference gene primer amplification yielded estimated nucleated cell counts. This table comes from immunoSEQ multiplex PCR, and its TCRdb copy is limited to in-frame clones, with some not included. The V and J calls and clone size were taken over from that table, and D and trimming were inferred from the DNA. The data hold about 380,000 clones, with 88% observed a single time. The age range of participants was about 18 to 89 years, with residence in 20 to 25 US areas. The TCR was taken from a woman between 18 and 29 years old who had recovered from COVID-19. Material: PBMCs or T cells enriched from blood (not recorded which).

This CDR3 is CASSPWGGSNQPQHF. The CDR3 nucleotides read TGTGCCAGTAGTCCTTGGGGGGGGTCCAATCAGCCCCAGCATTTT. The chain joins TRBV19 to TRBJ1-5, with a weak D call TRBD1 (5 bases). V was shortened by 5 bases and J by 3 bases, with 14 bases between the two germline ends. This CDR3 comprises 15 residues. In germline, CDR1 is LNHDA, CDR2 SQIVND (reference sequence).